The 24 T cell receptor beta chains given below trace back to one sample, sequenced in a study of Tregs in tolerant kidney transplant recipients. TCRdb keeps only in-frame clones here, not all; method: immunoSEQ multiplex PCR. The table lists about 240,000 clones, approximately 84% of them singletons. The sample taken for sequencing was CD4+ T cells from blood. These receptors all stem from a human donor in good health.

This chain connects TRBV27 to TRBJ1-2; D possibly corresponds to TRBD1 (5 bases). The CDR3 runs 17 residues. V was pared by 5 bases and J by 6 bases, with 25 bases between. Germline V gene lookup returns CDR1 MNHEY and CDR2 SMNVEV (reference sequence). The CDR3 bases are TGTGCCAGCAGTAATAGGAGGGGCATGATCTGGGCCGATGGCTACACCTTC. Amino acid sequence: CASSNRRGMIWADGYTF.

This clone was picked up a small number of times. This sequence joins TRBV7-9 and TRBJ1-2; D not certain. In germline, CDR1 is SEHNR, CDR2 FQNEAQ (reference sequence). This CDR3 spans 16 amino acids. V was pared by 5 bases and J by 0 bases, with 16 bases between. This CDR3 reads CASSPAVGRANYGYTF. Here the CDR3 DNA reads TGTGCCAGCAGCCCGGCTGTAGGCAGAGCTAACTATGGCTACACCTTC.

This clone was recorded once. This rearrangement joins TRBV9 to TRBJ2-5, with a possible D match to TRBD1 (5 bases). Germline V gives CDR1 SGDLS, CDR2 YYNGEE. The CDR3 sequence is 16 residues long. V shed 0 bases and J shed 1 base, with 13 bases lying between them. The CDR3 DNA follows: TGTGCCAGCAGCGTAGCCCCGCAGGGCACCCAAGAGACCCAGTACTTC. It translates to CASSVAPQGTQETQYF.

The gene calls are TRBV6-5 and TRBJ2-1; D not resolved. The germline V and J ends were trimmed by 0 bases and 9 bases, with 9 bases remaining between them. Germline-derived CDR1 and CDR2 are MNHEY and SVGAGI. The CDR3 runs 13 residues. The CDR3 nucleotides read TGTGCCAGCAGTTACTCAAATTGGGGTGAGCAGTTCTTC. It is translated as CASSYSNWGEQFF.

The rearrangement uses TRBV5-6 and TRBJ1-5; D not certain. In germline, CDR1 is SGHDT, CDR2 YYEEEE. The V gene lost 3 bases and the J gene lost 3 bases, with 13 bases spanning the gap. This CDR3 contains 15 residues. CDR3 DNA: TGTGCCAGCAGCTCGAACCGGGCCGTCAATCAGCCCCAGCATTTT. Its protein is CASSSNRAVNQPQHF.

The rearrangement joins TRBV5-4 to TRBJ1-1; TRBD1 might be the D (5 bases). Germline lookup yields CDR1 SGHNT and CDR2 YYREEE (reference sequence). The V end lost 4 bases, the J end lost 4 bases, and 17 bases lay between the germline ends. The CDR3 length is 15 residues. This chain's CDR3 is CASSLRRGDLTEAFF. Here the CDR3 DNA reads TGTGCCAGCAGCCTCAGACGGGGGGATCTCACTGAAGCTTTCTTT. Variable domain in full (rest from reference TRBV5-4 and TRBJ1-1): ETGVTQSPTHLIKTRGQQVTLRCSSQSGHNTVSWYQQALGQGPQFIFQYYREEENGRGNFPPRFSGLQFPNYSSELNVNALELDDSALYLCASSLRRGDLTEAFFGQGTRLTVV.

V is TRBV4-1 and J is TRBJ1-5; D possibly corresponds to TRBD1 (5 bases). The CDR3 has 17 amino acids. CDR1 is MGHRA and CDR2 is YSYEKL in the germline V gene. Trimming took off 4 bases at V and 2 bases at J, with 18 bases between the two ends. CDR3 region: CASSLSSPGRGNQPQHF. DNA of the CDR3: TGCGCCAGCAGCCTCAGTTCCCCCGGCAGGGGCAATCAGCCCCAGCATTTT.

The V call is TRBV7-7, the J call TRBJ2-2; D not certain. Trimming removed 5 bases from V and 6 bases from J, with 10 bases in between. The V gene's germline CDR1 is SSHAT and CDR2 FNYEAQ (reference sequence). The CDR3 contains 13 residues. The CDR3 DNA sequence: TGTGCCAGCAGCCCCACACGACCCGGGGAGCTGTTTTTT. Translation: CASSPTRPGELFF. Supplemented by reference TRBV7-7 and TRBJ2-2, the full variable domain reads GAGVSQSPRYKVTKRGQDVTLRCDPISSHATLYWYQQALGQGPEFLTYFNYEAQPDKSGLPSDRFSAERPEGSISTLTIQRTEQRDSAMYRCASSPTRPGELFFGEGSRLTVL.

This chain links TRBV7-9 with TRBJ1-2, with TRBD1 as a possible D gene (5 bases). Trimming left V 11 bases short and J 8 bases short, with 30 bases between. The CDR3 runs to 16 residues. The germline gives CDR1 SEHNR, CDR2 FQNEAQ (reference sequence). The CDR3 loop is CAVPGGDERDSGGYTF. CDR3 bases: TGTGCCGTTCCGGGAGGGGACGAGAGGGATTCAGGGGGCTACACCTTC.

This sequence joins TRBV5-1 and TRBJ2-7; possible D gene TRBD2, 6 bases. The V gene's germline CDR1 is SGHRS and CDR2 YFSETQ. V dropped 4 bases and J dropped 4 bases, with 21 bases sitting between them. The CDR3 has 16 residues. DNA of the CDR3: TGCGCCAGCAGCCCCACTAGTGTGGTGGGGGGATACGAGCAGTACTTC. As protein: CASSPTSVVGGYEQYF.

Turning to this clone: A read error may produce the germline difference seen at one junction end. The gene calls are TRBV5-5 and TRBJ2-7; 11 bases are a match to TRBD2. The CDR3 runs 15 residues. CDR1 and CDR2 from the germline V gene are SGHKS and YYEKEE (reference sequence). CDR3 loop: CASSLGLAVSYEQCF. The CDR3 nucleotides are TGTGCCAGCAGCCTGGGACTAGCGGTTTCCTACGAGCAGTGCTTC. The variable domain in full, with the rest retrieved from reference TRBV5-5 and TRBJ2-7, is DAGVTQSPTHLIKTRGQQVTLRCSPISGHKSVSWYQQVLGQGPQFIFQYYEKEERGRGNFPDRFSARQFPNYSSELNVNALLLGDSALYLCASSLGLAVSYEQCFGPGTRLTVT.

The chain uses TRBV19 and TRBJ1-1; D not certain. The CDR3 loop spans 14 amino acids. Trimming took 6 bases from V and 1 from J, leaving 12 bases between them. The V gene's germline CDR1 is LNHDA and CDR2 SQIVND (reference sequence). Here the CDR3 DNA reads TGTGCCAGTAGAGGGCAGTTGGGGAACACTGAAGCTTTCTTT. This codes for CASRGQLGNTEAFF.

The chain links TRBV6-5 to TRBJ1-2; 7 nucleotides align to TRBD1. The CDR3 has 14 amino acids. Germline V gene data show CDR1 as MNHEY and CDR2 as SVGAGI. V lost 0 bases and J lost 6; bases outside the gene matches: 4. This chain's CDR3 is CASSYSAGGNGYTF. The CDR3 region has the DNA TGTGCCAGCAGTTACTCGGCAGGGGGTAATGGCTACACCTTC.

This clone was observed a single time. The J gene is TRBJ2-5, the V gene TRBV5-4; TRBD2 is a possible D gene (5 bases). Germline CDR1 reads SGHNT; CDR2 reads YYREEE (reference sequence). V lost 3 bases and J lost 5, with 11 bases in between. The length of the CDR3 is 13 residues. The CDR3 sequence: CASSYGGFETQYF. The DNA for the CDR3 is TGTGCCAGCAGCTACGGAGGCTTCGAGACCCAGTACTTC.

This clone appeared a few times. The chain has TRBV5-1 and TRBJ2-7; a weak D match, TRBD2 (7 bases). CDR1 is SGHRS, CDR2 YFSETQ, per germline. The CDR3 has 14 residues. V was pared by 1 base and J by 2 bases, with 10 bases between. The chain's CDR3 is CASSLTGGAYEQYF. CDR3 bases: TGCGCCAGCAGCTTGACGGGGGGCGCCTACGAGCAGTACTTC.

A word on this clone: The junction and the germline gene differ at one end; a read error may be behind it. V and J are TRBV7-2 and TRBJ2-4; no clear D. CDR1 and CDR2 (germline): SGHTA, FQGNSA. This CDR3 region has 16 residues. The CDR3 region has the DNA TGTGCCAGCACCTTAGGGTTACCGAGGAGCAAAAACATTCAGTACTTC. Protein sequence: CASTLGLPRSKNIQYF.

On this clone: Other DNA sequences in this specimen translate into the identical CDR3. V is TRBV27 and J is TRBJ1-5, with TRBD1 matching 8 bases. The ends lost 3 bases at V and 5 bases at J; junction bases unmatched: 6. The germline gives CDR1 MNHEY, CDR2 SMNVEV (reference sequence). The CDR3 totals 15 residues. CDR3 nucleotides: TGTGCCAGCAGTTTCTCAGGGGGCGGGTATCAGCCCCAGCATTTT. Encoded protein: CASSFSGGGYQPQHF.

The CDR3 region is CASSPLSTDTQYF. As DNA, the CDR3 is TGTGCCAGCTCACCACTTAGCACAGATACGCAGTATTTT. This chain links TRBV18 with TRBJ2-3; D ambiguous. This CDR3 has 13 amino acids. Trimming pared 1 base from V and 0 bases from J, leaving 2 bases between. Germline CDR1 and CDR2: KGHSH and LQKENI.

This clone was counted only a few times. The chain uses TRBV10-1 and TRBJ2-2; D is ambiguous. V lost 10 bases to trimming and J lost 1 base, with 10 bases between them. The CDR3 spans 13 residues. Germline assignment: CDR1 WNHNN and CDR2 SYGVQD (reference sequence). The chain's CDR3 is CATSRLNTGELFF. The CDR3 coding sequence is TGCGCCACCAGCAGGCTGAACACCGGGGAGCTGTTTTTT.

The V call is TRBV2, the J call TRBJ2-1; perhaps D is TRBD1 or TRBD2 (6 bases each). CDR1 and CDR2 from the germline V gene are SNHLY and FYNNEI. V was trimmed by 4 bases and J by 3 bases, leaving 13 bases between them. CDR3 length equals 15 residues. CDR3 loop: CASSVEGGRYNEQFF. The CDR3 bases are TGTGCCAGCAGTGTGGAGGGGGGCCGCTACAATGAGCAGTTCTTC.

About this clone itself: Other DNA sequences of this sample code for an identical CDR3. The gene calls are TRBV4-1 and TRBJ1-2, with 7 bases matching TRBD1. The CDR3 is made up of 14 amino acids. Germline-derived CDR1 and CDR2 are MGHRA and YSYEKL. V shed 0 bases and J 2 bases; nucleotides not matched to a gene: 0. CDR3 sequence (DNA): TGCGCCAGCAGCCAAGAGGGACAGAACTATGGCTACACCTTC. Translating it yields CASSQEGQNYGYTF.

The rearrangement joins TRBV18 to TRBJ1-1; D uncertain. The germline V gene encodes CDR1 KGHSH and CDR2 LQKENI. Trimming cost V 3 bases and J 3 bases, with 14 bases left between them. The CDR3 covers 15 residues. CDR3 sequence (DNA): TGTGCCAGCTCACCGGGGATGGGGTTGTACACTGAAGCTTTCTTT. The encoded protein is CASSPGMGLYTEAFF.

The J gene is TRBJ2-1, the V gene TRBV19; D gene ambiguous. The V gene lost 4 bases and the J gene lost 5 bases, with 3 bases spanning the gap. CDR1 LNHDA and CDR2 SQIVND come from the germline V gene (reference sequence). The CDR3 loop spans 11 amino acids. CDR3 in DNA: TGTGCCAGTAGTACTGACAATGAGCAGTTCTTC. The encoded protein is CASSTDNEQFF.

V usage is TRBV5-4 and J usage is TRBJ2-7; 8 bases are a match to TRBD1. With 1 base clipped from V and 2 bases from J, the junction kept 5 bases outside the gene matches. CDR3 length: 15 amino acids. CDR1 is SGHNT, CDR2 YYREEE, per germline (reference sequence). The CDR3 reads CASSLSPGQAYEQYF. CDR3 DNA sequence: TGTGCCAGCAGCTTGTCTCCGGGACAGGCCTACGAGCAGTACTTC. Variable domain in full (rest from reference TRBV5-4 and TRBJ2-7): ETGVTQSPTHLIKTRGQQVTLRCSSQSGHNTVSWYQQALGQGPQFIFQYYREEENGRGNFPPRFSGLQFPNYSSELNVNALELDDSALYLCASSLSPGQAYEQYFGPGTRLTVT.